What follows are 9 T cell receptor beta chains derived from one specimen sequenced in a study of T cell repertoires in cytomegalovirus infection. One entry per CDR3 protein results from TCRdb running MiXCR on the reads. The sample contains a few hundred thousand distinct CDR3 sequences, 9.1% of which appear only once. The sample was PBMCs. Receptor source: a human donor in good health (CMV status not recorded). Some clones in this sample may be carry-over from other donors' samples.

This clonotype was seen only a few times. The chain joins TRBV19 to TRBJ1-5; D unclear. Germline CDR1 is LNHDA and CDR2 is SQIVND (reference sequence). Trimming removed 8 bases from V and 5 bases from J, with 7 bases in between. This CDR3 has 11 amino acids. This CDR3 reads CASGWDQPQHF. The CDR3 region has the DNA TGTGCCAGTGGCTGGGATCAGCCCCAGCATTTT.

This clonotype was seen a few times. The chain links TRBV2 to TRBJ1-5; 8 bases match TRBD1. Germline CDR1 reads SNHLY; CDR2 reads FYNNEI. The CDR3 consists of 15 residues. The junction had 8 bases not matched to a gene; V was cut back by 6 bases and J by 4 bases. CDR3 amino acids: CASSLQGATNQPQHF. The CDR3 DNA reads TGTGCCAGCAGCCTTCAGGGGGCCACGAATCAGCCCCAGCATTTT.

This clonotype was detected a few times. The chain has TRBV20-1 and TRBJ2-5, with 9 bases matching TRBD2. This CDR3 is 15 amino acids long. The germline V gene encodes CDR1 DFQATT and CDR2 SNEGSKA (reference sequence). V lost 0 bases and J lost 5; bases outside the gene matches: 7. CDR3 bases: TGCAGTGCTAGAGATGGCGGGAGGGGCGGGGAGACCCAGTACTTC. It encodes CSARDGGRGGETQYF.

This clonotype was counted many times. V is TRBV12-3 or TRBV12-4 and J is TRBJ2-7; 7 positions match TRBD2. The CDR3 spans 14 residues. V shed 6 bases and J 4 bases; nucleotides not matched to a gene: 9. The CDR3 DNA is TGTGCCAGCAGCACGGGGGGAGGGAGGTACGAGCAGTACTTC. This encodes CASSTGGGRYEQYF.

This clonotype was counted only a few times. The rearrangement joins TRBV7-6 to TRBJ1-1, with 7 bases fitting TRBD1. CDR1 and CDR2 (germline): SGHVS, FNYEAQ. Trimming removed 5 bases from V and 2 bases from J; junction bases left unmatched: 14. The CDR3 is 17 residues long. The CDR3 reads CASSQRTGFGLNTEAFF. In DNA form, the CDR3 reads TGTGCCAGCAGCCAACGGACAGGTTTTGGCCTCAACACTGAAGCTTTCTTT.

At least ten counts were recorded for this clonotype. The chain uses TRBV7-2 and TRBJ2-1, with 8 nucleotides matching TRBD2. The germline V gene has CDR1 SGHTA and CDR2 FQGNSA. The CDR3 is 16 amino acids. V shed 5 bases, J shed 6 bases, and the junction held 12 bases outside the gene matches. CDR3 nucleotides: TGTGCCAGCAGCGCACCCGGGACTAGACGACCCAATGAGCAGTTCTTC. Residues: CASSAPGTRRPNEQFF.

Turning to this clonotype: A clone one base away is much larger, so this may be a read error. The chain joins TRBV6-2 or TRBV6-3 to TRBJ1-5, with unresolved D. The CDR3 is 13 residues long. Germline-derived CDR1 and CDR2 are MNHEY and SVGEGT. V lost 6 bases and J lost 0, with 6 bases in between. The CDR3 DNA reads TGTGCCAGCAGACAGAATAGCAATCAGCCCCAGCATTTT. This gives the protein CASRQNSNQPQHF.

In this sample, this clonotype turned up many times. The V gene is TRBV7-9, the J gene TRBJ2-7; possibly TRBD1 for D (5 bases). With 4 bases removed from V and 3 bases from J, the gap between germline ends came to 10 bases. The V gene's germline CDR1 is SEHNR and CDR2 FQNEAQ (reference sequence). The CDR3 contains 13 residues. CDR3 sequence reads: CASSSRQSYEQYF. The CDR3 DNA is TGTGCCAGCAGCTCAAGACAGAGCTACGAGCAGTACTTC.

This clonotype was seen ten or more times. The chain joins TRBV12-3 or TRBV12-4 to TRBJ2-7; 13 nucleotides line up with TRBD2. V gave up 7 bases and J gave up 2 bases; unmatched junction bases: 5. The CDR3 extends over 15 amino acids. CDR3 loop: CASTRTSGSTYEQYF. Written as DNA, the CDR3 is TGTGCCAGCACCAGGACTAGCGGGAGTACCTACGAGCAGTACTTC.